These T cell receptor beta chains were read from a single sample in a study of PD-L1 blockade in urothelial cancer. TCRdb's table, derived via immunoSEQ multiplex PCR, lists solely in-frame clones and lacks some. The sample yields fewer than 85,000 clones, about 83% seen once. The specimen comprised PBMCs, sampled around atezolizumab (anti-PD-L1) treatment. The receptors shown here come from a woman in her seventies with urothelial cancer. Each CDR3 is given with its conserved first and last residue. The D gene is left open where the match is weak. Where a row states a size, it is once, few, many or the class of an expanded clone; other rows omit it.

size: few; D: TRBD1; V: TRBV2; J: TRBJ1-5; CDR3: CASSETGDGQPQHF; DNA: TGTGCCAGCAGTGAAACAGGGGATGGACAGCCCCAGCATTTT
size: once; D: -; V: TRBV5-1; J: TRBJ1-5; CDR3: CASSPGGGGNQPQHF; DNA: TGCGCCAGCAGCCCGGGGGGAGGGGGCAATCAGCCCCAGCATTTT
size: once; D: TRBD1; V: TRBV5-1; J: TRBJ2-4; CDR3: CASSLVGGAAKNIQYF; DNA: TGCGCCAGCAGCTTGGTAGGGGGCGCCGCCAAAAACATTCAGTACTTC
size: -; D: TRBD1; V: TRBV30; J: TRBJ1-2; CDR3: CAWSVLPPGQGAGYTF; DNA: TGTGCCTGGAGTGTATTACCCCCCGGACAGGGGGCTGGCTACACCTTC
size: -; D: -; V: TRBV7-2; J: TRBJ2-3; CDR3: CASSLAASSAWDTQYF; DNA: TGTGCCAGCAGCTTAGCAGCGTCTAGCGCGTGGGATACGCAGTATTTT
size: few; D: -; V: TRBV11-3; J: TRBJ2-1; CDR3: CASSLGPDNEQFF; DNA: TGTGCCAGCAGCTTGGGGCCTGACAATGAGCAGTTCTTC
size: once; D: TRBD1; V: TRBV5-1; J: TRBJ2-7; CDR3: CASRRQGAYEQYF; DNA: TGCGCCAGCAGGAGACAGGGGGCTTACGAGCAGTACTTC
size: -; D: -; V: TRBV11-2; J: TRBJ2-5; CDR3: CASAGGAGGTQYF; DNA: TGTGCCTCCGCCGGAGGGGCCGGGGGGACCCAGTACTTC
size: -; D: TRBD2; V: TRBV6-1; J: TRBJ2-3; CDR3: CASVGGASTDTQYF; DNA: TGTGCCAGCGTCGGGGGGGCTAGCACAGATACGCAGTATTTT
size: -; D: -; V: TRBV11-2; J: TRBJ1-2; CDR3: CASSLDIGVVDGYTF; DNA: TGTGCCAGCAGCTTAGACATAGGGGTCGTAGATGGCTACACCTTC
size: -; D: -; V: TRBV19; J: TRBJ2-1; CDR3: CASKDQGRGVVPFF; DNA: TGTGCCAGTAAAGACCAGGGGAGGGGGGTGGTTCCGTTCTTC
size: -; D: -; V: TRBV6-1; J: TRBJ1-2; CDR3: CASSPGDRSEGYTF; DNA: TGTGCCAGCAGCCCCGGCGACAGATCTGAGGGCTACACCTTC
size: -; D: -; V: TRBV9; J: TRBJ2-2; CDR3: CASSVEGGTGELFF; DNA: TGTGCCAGCAGCGTAGAAGGGGGAACCGGGGAGCTGTTTTTT
size: -; D: TRBD1; V: TRBV4-1; J: TRBJ2-1; CDR3: CASSQKITPHRGTYNEQFF; DNA: TGCGCCAGCAGCCAAAAGATCACCCCCCACAGGGGAACCTACAATGAGCAGTTCTTC
size: -; D: TRBD2; V: TRBV7-9; J: TRBJ2-7; CDR3: CASSPPGLAIYEQYF; DNA: TGTGCCAGCAGCCCCCCGGGACTAGCTATCTACGAGCAGTACTTC
size: -; D: TRBD1; V: TRBV6-6; J: TRBJ2-7; CDR3: CASRPGTGNAYEQYF; DNA: TGTGCCAGCAGACCCGGGACAGGAAATGCCTACGAGCAGTACTTC
size: -; D: TRBD2; V: TRBV4-1; J: TRBJ2-7; CDR3: CASSPGGGEQYF; DNA: TGCGCCAGCAGCCCGGGCGGGGGCGAGCAGTACTTC
size: -; D: -; V: TRBV6-6; J: TRBJ1-2; CDR3: CATAQLDSNYGYTF; DNA: TGTGCCACCGCCCAACTCGACAGTAACTATGGCTACACCTTC
size: few; D: TRBD1; V: TRBV19; J: TRBJ1-5; CDR3: CASSGTGGTNNQPQHF; DNA: TGTGCCAGTAGTGGTACAGGGGGCACCAACAATCAGCCCCAGCATTTT
size: -; D: -; V: TRBV9; J: TRBJ2-3; CDR3: CASSVAILARTDTQYF; DNA: TGTGCCAGCAGCGTAGCGATACTAGCTAGGACAGATACGCAGTATTTT
size: many; D: TRBD2; V: TRBV7-9; J: TRBJ2-1; CDR3: CASSPPSGGGNNEQFF; DNA: TGTGCCAGCAGCCCTCCTAGCGGGGGGGGCAACAATGAGCAGTTCTTC
size: -; D: TRBD2; V: TRBV11-2; J: TRBJ2-7; CDR3: CASSLGRGGAATYEQYF; DNA: TGTGCCAGCAGCTTAGGTCGGGGGGGTGCTGCGACCTACGAGCAGTACTTC
size: -; D: -; V: TRBV7-2; J: TRBJ1-5; CDR3: CASSLDLVLRGQPQHF; DNA: TGTGCCAGCAGCTTAGATTTGGTCTTAAGGGGTCAGCCCCAGCATTTT
size: -; D: -; V: TRBV5-1; J: TRBJ2-7; CDR3: CASSLPPGNSYEQYF; DNA: TGCGCCAGCAGCCTCCCCCCGGGGAACTCCTACGAGCAGTACTTC
size: -; D: TRBD1; V: TRBV11-2; J: TRBJ2-7; CDR3: CASSLDFRGPHYEQYF; DNA: TGTGCCAGCAGCTTAGATTTCAGGGGGCCTCACTACGAGCAGTACTTC
size: -; D: TRBD2; V: TRBV6-1; J: TRBJ2-7; CDR3: CASRPALAAYEQYF; DNA: TGTGCCAGCAGACCCGCCCTAGCGGCCTACGAGCAGTACTTC
size: -; D: -; V: TRBV5-1; J: TRBJ2-7; CDR3: CASSSRSSGEQYF; DNA: TGCGCCAGCAGCTCTAGAAGTAGCGGCGAGCAGTACTTC
size: -; D: -; V: TRBV27; J: TRBJ2-7; CDR3: CASSLVAGTVYEQYF; DNA: TGTGCCAGCAGTTTAGTGGCGGGGACAGTCTACGAGCAGTACTTC
size: -; D: -; V: TRBV28; J: TRBJ2-1; CDR3: CASTKVGRGPLAEQFF; DNA: TGTGCCAGCACCAAAGTGGGCAGGGGTCCTCTGGCTGAGCAGTTCTTC
size: -; D: TRBD1; V: TRBV5-1; J: TRBJ1-1; CDR3: CASSLETGGNTEAFF; DNA: TGCGCCAGCAGCTTGGAGACAGGGGGCAACACTGAAGCTTTCTTT
size: -; D: TRBD2; V: TRBV6-6; J: TRBJ2-7; CDR3: CASSYSTSGAPYEQYF; DNA: TGTGCCAGCAGTTACTCCACTAGCGGGGCCCCCTACGAGCAGTACTTC
size: -; D: -; V: TRBV7-9; J: TRBJ2-1; CDR3: CASSPKDSSYNEQFF; DNA: TGTGCCAGCAGCCCGAAGGACAGCTCGTACAATGAGCAGTTCTTC
size: -; D: TRBD1; V: TRBV18; J: TRBJ1-4; CDR3: CASSQGGNEKLFF; DNA: TGTGCCAGCTCGCAGGGGGGCAATGAAAAACTGTTTTTT
size: few; D: -; V: TRBV7-2; J: TRBJ2-2; CDR3: CASSSSPAGSAGELFF; DNA: TGTGCCAGCAGCTCATCCCCCGCCGGGAGCGCCGGGGAGCTGTTTTTT
size: -; D: -; V: TRBV28; J: TRBJ2-7; CDR3: CASSRRGRHEQYF; DNA: TGTGCCAGCAGTAGGAGGGGAAGGCACGAGCAGTACTTC
size: -; D: -; V: TRBV28; J: TRBJ2-1; CDR3: CASRRGGGNEQFF; DNA: TGTGCCAGCAGGAGAGGGGGGGGGAATGAGCAGTTCTTC
size: -; D: TRBD1; V: TRBV11-3; J: TRBJ2-1; CDR3: CASSSYGTGDNEQFF; DNA: TGTGCCAGCAGCTCTTACGGGACAGGGGACAATGAGCAGTTCTTC
size: -; D: -; V: TRBV5-4; J: TRBJ1-2; CDR3: CASSLRRGADYGYTF; DNA: TGTGCCAGCAGCTTGCGGCGGGGGGCAGACTATGGCTACACCTTC
size: -; D: -; V: TRBV19; J: TRBJ1-1; CDR3: CASTLGRVGTEAFF; DNA: TGTGCCAGTACCCTAGGGAGGGTTGGCACTGAAGCTTTCTTT
size: -; D: TRBD1; V: TRBV5-1; J: TRBJ2-7; CDR3: CASSSLRDRVGEQYF; DNA: TGCGCCAGCAGCTCTCTCCGGGACAGGGTCGGGGAGCAGTACTTC
size: few; D: TRBD1; V: TRBV2; J: TRBJ1-2; CDR3: CASSAGTGGWGYTF; DNA: TGTGCCAGCAGTGCAGGGACAGGGGGCTGGGGCTACACCTTC
size: -; D: -; V: TRBV2; J: TRBJ2-1; CDR3: CASSVVPNNEQFF; DNA: TGTGCCAGCAGTGTAGTCCCCAACAATGAGCAGTTCTTC
size: -; D: TRBD2; V: TRBV19; J: TRBJ2-1; CDR3: CASSPLGTSIDEQFF; DNA: TGTGCCAGTAGTCCCCTTGGGACTAGCATCGATGAGCAGTTCTTC
size: few; D: TRBD2; V: TRBV7-3; J: TRBJ2-2; CDR3: CASGGGLAGDTGELFF; DNA: TGTGCCAGTGGGGGGGGCCTAGCGGGAGACACCGGGGAGCTGTTTTTT
size: -; D: -; V: TRBV5-1; J: TRBJ2-1; CDR3: CASSPATGPEQFF; DNA: TGCGCCAGCAGCCCGGCGACAGGTCCTGAGCAGTTCTTC
size: -; D: TRBD2; V: TRBV7-9; J: TRBJ2-4; CDR3: CASSQLAGGLENIQYF; DNA: TGTGCCAGCAGCCAACTAGCGGGGGGGCTCGAAAACATTCAGTACTTC
size: few; D: TRBD1; V: TRBV18; J: TRBJ2-7; CDR3: CASSPIPGTGSYEQYF; DNA: TGTGCCAGCTCACCCATTCCCGGGACAGGGAGCTACGAGCAGTACTTC
size: -; D: TRBD2; V: TRBV5-1; J: TRBJ2-7; CDR3: CASSLSSGYEQYF; DNA: TGCGCCAGCAGCTTATCTAGCGGCTACGAGCAGTACTTC